These T cell receptor beta chains were read from a single sample in a study of T-cell memory formation after mild COVID-19. TCRdb reanalysed the 5' RACE reads using MiXCR and keeps one entry per CDR3 protein. The top ten clones hold 10% to 15% of a sample with 45,000 to 55,000 distinct CDR3 sequences, approximately 9% of them seen once. Sequencing was performed on PBMCs or a T cell subset sorted from them (not recorded which). The origin of the receptors is an adult woman who had mild COVID-19 (a few samples of this study predate the infection). Cell type and time point are not known. The conserved cysteine and the conserved F or W are not part of the CDR3 here.

J gene | V gene | CDR3 protein
TRBJ2-1 | TRBV4-3 | ASSPGGGSGRANEQF
TRBJ1-1 | TRBV12-5 | ASGLQGTSTEAF
TRBJ2-5 | TRBV4-2 | ASSGSEETQY
TRBJ1-1 | TRBV5-1 | ASSDRQGVNTEAF
TRBJ2-7 | TRBV20-1 | SARPLDRGQGYEQY
TRBJ2-7 | TRBV9 | ASSVNDRDSYEQY
TRBJ2-5 | TRBV11-2 | ASRRPPQETQY
TRBJ2-3 | TRBV7-6 | ASSSGARAQGTDTQY
TRBJ1-5 | TRBV28 | ASTQDVFQH
TRBJ2-5 | TRBV20-1 | SAPLRLVLQETQY
TRBJ2-7 | TRBV9 | ASSATSGSGEQY
TRBJ2-6 | TRBV5-1 | ASSLTGSSGANVLT
TRBJ2-3 | TRBV18 | ASSPGLATDTQY
TRBJ1-1 | TRBV5-6 | ASSFFAGNTEAF
TRBJ1-6 | TRBV12-3/TRBV12-4 | ASRTGTGYNSPLH
TRBJ2-7 | TRBV5-8 | ASSLGQGLYEQY